In this sample, the clone carrying this T cell receptor beta chain turned up a few times. This sample stems from a study of early T cells in non-severe SARS-CoV-2 infection. TCRdb ran MiXCR on the 5' RACE reads and lists one entry per CDR3 protein. The repertoire holds about 64,000 distinct CDR3 sequences, with roughly 13% as singletons. This CDR3 contains 14 residues. Trimming left V 2 bases short and J 4 bases short, with 13 bases between. Germline CDR1 is SGHRS and CDR2 is YFSETQ. Source material: whole blood. This clonotype originated in an adult who was a healthcare worker with PCR-confirmed SARS-CoV-2 infection or an uninfected control (not recorded which). The chain carries TRBV5-1 and TRBJ2-7, with TRBD2 as a possible D gene (5 bases). CDR3 sequence: CASSFSGSQYEQYF. The DNA of the CDR3 is TGCGCCAGCAGCTTCTCGGGATCCCAATACGAGCAGTACTTC. Full variable domain (outside the CDR3, taken from reference TRBV5-1 and TRBJ2-7): KAGVTQTPRYLIKTRGQQVTLSCSPISGHRSVSWYQQTPGQGLQFLFEYFSETQRNKGNFPGRFSGRQFSNSRSEMNVSTLELGDSALYLCASSFSGSQYEQYFGPGTRLTVT.